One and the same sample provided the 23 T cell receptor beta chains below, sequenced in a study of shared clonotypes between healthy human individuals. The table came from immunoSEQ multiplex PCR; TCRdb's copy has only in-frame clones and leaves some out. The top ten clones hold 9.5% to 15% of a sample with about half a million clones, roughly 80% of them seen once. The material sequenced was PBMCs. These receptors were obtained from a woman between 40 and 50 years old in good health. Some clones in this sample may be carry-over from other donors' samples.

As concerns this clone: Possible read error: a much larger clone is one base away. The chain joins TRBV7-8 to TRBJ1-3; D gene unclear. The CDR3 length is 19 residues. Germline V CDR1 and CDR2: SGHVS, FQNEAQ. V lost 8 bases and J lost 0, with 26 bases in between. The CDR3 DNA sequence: TGTGCCAGCGGTAACGGCTTAGTTCCCACATACATCTCTGGAAACACCATATATTTT. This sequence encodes CASGNGLVPTYISGNTIYF. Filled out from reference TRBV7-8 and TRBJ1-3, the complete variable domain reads GAGVSQSPRYKVAKRGQDVALRCDPISGHVSLFWYQQALGQGPEFLTYFQNEAQLDKSGLPSDRFFAERPEGSVSTLKIQRTQQEDSAVYLCASGNGLVPTYISGNTIYFGEGSWLTVV.

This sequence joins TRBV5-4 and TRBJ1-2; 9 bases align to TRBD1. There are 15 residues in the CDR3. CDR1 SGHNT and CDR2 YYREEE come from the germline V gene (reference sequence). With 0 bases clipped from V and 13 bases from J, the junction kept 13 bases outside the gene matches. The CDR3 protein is CASSLGFNRGPEGTF. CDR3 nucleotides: TGTGCCAGCAGCTTGGGGTTTAACAGGGGGCCCGAGGGCACCTTC.

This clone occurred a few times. Here the CDR3 reads CASSTQGYTEAFF. In DNA, the CDR3 is TGTGCCAGTAGTACCCAGGGGTACACTGAAGCTTTCTTT. The chain couples TRBV19 to TRBJ1-1; D is perhaps TRBD1 (6 bases). The CDR3 covers 13 residues. Between the trimmed V and J ends, which lost 4 bases and 3 bases, there was a span of 9 bases. Germline CDR1 is LNHDA and CDR2 is SQIVND (reference sequence).

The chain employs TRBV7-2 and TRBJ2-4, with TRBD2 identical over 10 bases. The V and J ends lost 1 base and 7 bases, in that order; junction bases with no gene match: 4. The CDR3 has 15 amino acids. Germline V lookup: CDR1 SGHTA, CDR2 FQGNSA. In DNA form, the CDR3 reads TGTGCCAGCAGCTTAGTTCCAGCGGGAGGGAACATTCAGTACTTC. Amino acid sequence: CASSLVPAGGNIQYF.

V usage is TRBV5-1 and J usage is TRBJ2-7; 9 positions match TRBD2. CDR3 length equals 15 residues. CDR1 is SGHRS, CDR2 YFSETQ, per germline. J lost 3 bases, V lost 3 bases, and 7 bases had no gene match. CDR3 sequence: CASSSRATSGYEQYF. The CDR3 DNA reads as TGCGCCAGCAGCTCCCGGGCGACTAGCGGCTACGAGCAGTACTTC. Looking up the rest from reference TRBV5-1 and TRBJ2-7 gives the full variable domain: KAGVTQTPRYLIKTRGQQVTLSCSPISGHRSVSWYQQTPGQGLQFLFEYFSETQRNKGNFPGRFSGRQFSNSRSEMNVSTLELGDSALYLCASSSRATSGYEQYFGPGTRLTVT.

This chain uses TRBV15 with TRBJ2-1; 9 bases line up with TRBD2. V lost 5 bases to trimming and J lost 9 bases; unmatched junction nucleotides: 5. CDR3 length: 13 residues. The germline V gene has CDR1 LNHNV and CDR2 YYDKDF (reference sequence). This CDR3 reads CATSRAGGSEQFF. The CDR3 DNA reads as TGTGCCACCAGCCGAGCGGGAGGTAGTGAGCAGTTCTTC.

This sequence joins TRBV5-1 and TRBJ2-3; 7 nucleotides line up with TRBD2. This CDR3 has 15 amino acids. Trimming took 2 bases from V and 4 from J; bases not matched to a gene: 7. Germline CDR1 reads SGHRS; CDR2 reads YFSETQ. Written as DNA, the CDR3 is TGCGCCAGCAGCTTACTAGCGCGGGACTCAGATACGCAGTATTTT. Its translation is CASSLLARDSDTQYF.

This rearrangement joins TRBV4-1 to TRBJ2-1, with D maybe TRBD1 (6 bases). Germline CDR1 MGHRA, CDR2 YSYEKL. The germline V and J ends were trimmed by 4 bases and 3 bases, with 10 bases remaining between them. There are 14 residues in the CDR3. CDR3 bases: TGCGCCAGCAGCCGGGACATACTCTACAATGAGCAGTTCTTC. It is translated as CASSRDILYNEQFF.

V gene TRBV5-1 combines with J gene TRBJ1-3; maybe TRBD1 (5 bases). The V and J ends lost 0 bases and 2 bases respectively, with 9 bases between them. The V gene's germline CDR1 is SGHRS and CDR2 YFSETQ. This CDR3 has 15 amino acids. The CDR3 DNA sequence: TGCGCCAGCAGCTTGGCACAGGCGGCTGGAAACACCATATATTTT. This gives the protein CASSLAQAAGNTIYF.

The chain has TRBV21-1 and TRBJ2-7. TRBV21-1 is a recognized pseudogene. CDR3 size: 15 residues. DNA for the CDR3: TGTGCCAGCATCAAGGGGGAGACAGACTCCTACGAGCAGTACTTC. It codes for CASIKGETDSYEQYF.

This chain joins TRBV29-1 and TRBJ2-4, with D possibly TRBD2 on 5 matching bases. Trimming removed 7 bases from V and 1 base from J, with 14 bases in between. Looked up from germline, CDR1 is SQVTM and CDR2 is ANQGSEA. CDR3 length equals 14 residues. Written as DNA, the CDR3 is TGCAGCGGGACTCAGGACGGCGCCAAAAACATTCAGTACTTC. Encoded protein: CSGTQDGAKNIQYF.

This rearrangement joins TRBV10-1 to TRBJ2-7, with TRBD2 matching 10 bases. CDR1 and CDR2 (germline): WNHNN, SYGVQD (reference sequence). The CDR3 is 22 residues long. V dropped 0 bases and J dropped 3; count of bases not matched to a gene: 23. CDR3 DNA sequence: TGCGCCAGCAGTGAGTCGAGTAATAGGGGACTAGCGCCTCGAACGCCTAACTACGAGCAGTACTTC. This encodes CASSESSNRGLAPRTPNYEQYF.

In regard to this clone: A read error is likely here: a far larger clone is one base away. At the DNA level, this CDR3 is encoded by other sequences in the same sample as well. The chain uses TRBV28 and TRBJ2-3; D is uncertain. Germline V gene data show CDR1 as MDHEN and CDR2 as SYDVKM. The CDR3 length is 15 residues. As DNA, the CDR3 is TGTGCTAGCAGTTTTACGGCCCAAGTCCGCAATACGCAGTATTTT. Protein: CASSFTAQVRNTQYF.

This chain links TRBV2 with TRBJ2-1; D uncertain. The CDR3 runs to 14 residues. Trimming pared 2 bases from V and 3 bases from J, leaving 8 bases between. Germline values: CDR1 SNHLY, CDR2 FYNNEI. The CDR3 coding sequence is TGTGCCAGCAGTGAAATGCTATTCTACAATGAGCAGTTCTTC. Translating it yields CASSEMLFYNEQFF.

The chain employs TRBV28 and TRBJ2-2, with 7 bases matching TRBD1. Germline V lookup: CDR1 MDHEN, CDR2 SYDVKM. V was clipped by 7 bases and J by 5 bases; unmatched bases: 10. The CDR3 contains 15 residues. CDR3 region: CASKTGTEETGELFF. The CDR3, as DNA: TGTGCCAGCAAGACCGGGACAGAAGAGACCGGGGAGCTGTTTTTT.

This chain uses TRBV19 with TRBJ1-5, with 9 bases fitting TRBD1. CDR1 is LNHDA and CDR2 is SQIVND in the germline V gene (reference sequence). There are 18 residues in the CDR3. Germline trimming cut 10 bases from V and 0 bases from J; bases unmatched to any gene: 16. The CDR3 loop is CATKPGTGIPYSNQPQHF. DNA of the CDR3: TGTGCCACCAAACCCGGGACAGGGATACCTTATAGCAATCAGCCCCAGCATTTT.

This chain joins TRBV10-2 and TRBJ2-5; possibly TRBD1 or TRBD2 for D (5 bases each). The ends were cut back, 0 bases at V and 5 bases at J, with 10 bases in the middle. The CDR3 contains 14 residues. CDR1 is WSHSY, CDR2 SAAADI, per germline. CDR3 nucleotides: TGCGCCAGCAGTGAGTCTTCGGGGCAGGAGACCCAGTACTTC. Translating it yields CASSESSGQETQYF.

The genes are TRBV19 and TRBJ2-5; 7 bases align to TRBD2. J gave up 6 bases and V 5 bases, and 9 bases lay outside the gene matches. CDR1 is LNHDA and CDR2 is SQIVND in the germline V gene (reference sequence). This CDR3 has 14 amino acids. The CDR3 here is CASSAGDGGKTQYF. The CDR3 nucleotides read TGTGCCAGTAGTGCGGGAGATGGGGGGAAGACCCAGTACTTC. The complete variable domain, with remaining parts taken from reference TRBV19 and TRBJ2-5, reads DGGITQSPKYLFRKEGQNVTLSCEQNLNHDAMYWYRQDPGQGLRLIYYSQIVNDFQKGDIAEGYSVSREKKESFPLTVTSAQKNPTAFYLCASSAGDGGKTQYFGPGTRLLVL.

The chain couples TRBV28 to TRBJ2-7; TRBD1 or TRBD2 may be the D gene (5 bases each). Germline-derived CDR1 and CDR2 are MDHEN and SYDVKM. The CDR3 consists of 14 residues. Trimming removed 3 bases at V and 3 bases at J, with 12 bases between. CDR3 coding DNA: TGTGCCAGCAGTTTCTCAGGGACGTTCTACGAGCAGTACTTC. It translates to CASSFSGTFYEQYF.

The CDR3 bases are TGTGCCAGCAGCTTAGAGCCCGGGGTCTCCTACAATGAGCAGTTCTTC. Its protein product is CASSLEPGVSYNEQFF. The V and J genes are TRBV11-3 and TRBJ2-1; TRBD2 is a possible D gene (5 bases). In germline, CDR1 is SGHNT, CDR2 YENEEA. The CDR3 sequence is 16 residues long. Trimming took 0 bases from V and 0 from J, leaving 9 bases between them. The full variable domain, completed using reference TRBV11-3 and TRBJ2-1, is EAGVVQSPRYKIIEKKQPVAFWCNPISGHNTLYWYLQNLGQGPELLIRYENEEAVDDSQLPKDRFSAERLKGVDSTLKIQPAELGDSAVYLCASSLEPGVSYNEQFFGPGTRLTVL.

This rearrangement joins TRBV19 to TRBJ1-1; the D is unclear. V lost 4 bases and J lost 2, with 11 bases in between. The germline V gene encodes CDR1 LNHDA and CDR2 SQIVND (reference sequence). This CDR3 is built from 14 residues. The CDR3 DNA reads TGTGCCAGTAGTACGCGGCTCATAAACACTGAAGCTTTCTTT. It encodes CASSTRLINTEAFF.

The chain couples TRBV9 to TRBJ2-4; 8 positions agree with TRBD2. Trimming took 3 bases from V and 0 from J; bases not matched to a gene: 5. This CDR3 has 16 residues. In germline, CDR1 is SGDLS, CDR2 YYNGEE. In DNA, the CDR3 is TGTGCCAGCAGCGCATCTAGCGGGTTAGCCAAAAACATTCAGTACTTC. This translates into CASSASSGLAKNIQYF. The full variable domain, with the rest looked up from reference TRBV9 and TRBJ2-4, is DSGVTQTPKHLITATGQRVTLRCSPRSGDLSVYWYQQSLDQGLQFLIQYYNGEERAKGNILERFSAQQFPDLHSELNLSSLELGDSALYFCASSASSGLAKNIQYFGAGTRLSVL.

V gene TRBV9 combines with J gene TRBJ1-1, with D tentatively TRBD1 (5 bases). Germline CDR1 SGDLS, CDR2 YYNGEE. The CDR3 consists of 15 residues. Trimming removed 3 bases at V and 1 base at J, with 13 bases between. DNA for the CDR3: TGTGCCAGCAGCGCGTCCGGGACGGGGAACACTGAAGCTTTCTTT. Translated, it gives CASSASGTGNTEAFF.